This TCR beta chain came from a study of OX40 agonist ivuxolimab in advanced cancers. Whole-study context: Patients were given ivuxolimab, an antibody that agonizes OX40 (CD134).

Using immunoSEQ multiplex PCR, the repertoire was profiled, and TCRdb retains in-frame clones only, with some absent. The sample holds roughly 14,000 clones, roughly 82% seen once. Drawing of blood for sampling happened at baseline, at cycle 4 day 1, and at cycle 7 day 1. Remarks on this clone: Antigen unknown.

Regarding the study as a whole: Low normalized T-cell clonal expansion was additionally recorded for some nonresponders. Expanded clones belonging to CD8+ T cells outnumbered, on average, those of CD4+.

J was trimmed by 2 bases and V by 5 bases; bases with no gene match: 2. Germline CDR1 is SGDLS and CDR2 is YYNGEE. The CDR3 has 13 amino acids. The TCR sequence derives from an adult with an advanced solid tumor such as melanoma, head and neck, liver or kidney cancer. The specimen was CD4+ or CD8+ T cells sorted from blood, collected in a trial of the OX40 agonist ivuxolimab. This sequence joins TRBV9 and TRBJ1-1; 8 nucleotides align to TRBD1. This CDR3 reads CASRGQGNTEAFF. The CDR3 nucleotides read TGTGCCAGCAGAGGACAGGGCAACACTGAAGCTTTCTTT.